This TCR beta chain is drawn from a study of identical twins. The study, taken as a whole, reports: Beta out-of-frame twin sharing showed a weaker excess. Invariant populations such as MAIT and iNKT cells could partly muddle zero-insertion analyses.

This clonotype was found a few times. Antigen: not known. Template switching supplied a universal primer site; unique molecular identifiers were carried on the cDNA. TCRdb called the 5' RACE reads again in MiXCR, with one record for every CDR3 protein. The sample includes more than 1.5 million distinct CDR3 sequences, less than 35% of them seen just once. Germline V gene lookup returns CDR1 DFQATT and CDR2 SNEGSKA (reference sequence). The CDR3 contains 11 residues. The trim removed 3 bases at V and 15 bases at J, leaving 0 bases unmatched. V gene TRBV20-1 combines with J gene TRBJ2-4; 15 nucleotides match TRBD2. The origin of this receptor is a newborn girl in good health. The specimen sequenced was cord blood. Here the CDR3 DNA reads TGCAGTGCTAGGGGACTAGCGGGGGGGTACTTC. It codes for CSARGLAGGYF.